This T cell receptor beta chain appears in the sequencing data of a study of response to subunit inactivated influenza vaccine. From the RT-PCR reads, TCRdb called clonotypes with MiXCR, one entry per CDR3 protein. The sample contains hundreds of thousands of distinct CDR3 sequences, roughly 27% of which appear only once. General observations from the study: Researchers suggested that each seasonal influenza vaccination recruits few new T cells.

This clonotype was found many times. Antigen unknown. This sequence originates from a man in his fifties who received an inactivated influenza vaccine. The sequences come from CD4+ T cells sorted from PBMCs, collected roughly 5 days after vaccination.

The CDR3 bases are TGTGCCAGCTCACCACCGGGACTGCCCCCGTCGGGTGAGCAGTTCTTC. As protein: CASSPPGLPPSGEQFF. The rearrangement uses TRBV18 and TRBJ2-1, with D maybe TRBD2 (6 bases). In germline, CDR1 is KGHSH, CDR2 LQKENI. The CDR3 is 16 amino acids. V gave up 0 bases and J gave up 9 bases, with 18 bases separating them.